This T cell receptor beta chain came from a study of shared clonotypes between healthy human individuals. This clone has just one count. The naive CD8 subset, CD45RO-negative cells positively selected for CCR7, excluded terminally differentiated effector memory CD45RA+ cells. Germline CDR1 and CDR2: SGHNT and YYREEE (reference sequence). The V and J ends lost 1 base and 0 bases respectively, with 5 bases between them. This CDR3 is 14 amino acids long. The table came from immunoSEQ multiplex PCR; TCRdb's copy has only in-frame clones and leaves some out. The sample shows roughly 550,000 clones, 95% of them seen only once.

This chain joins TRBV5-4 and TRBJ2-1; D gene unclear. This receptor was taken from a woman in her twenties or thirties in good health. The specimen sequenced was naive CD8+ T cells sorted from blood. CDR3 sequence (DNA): TGTGCCAGCAGCTTGAGGAGCTCCTACAATGAGCAGTTCTTC. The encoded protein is CASSLRSSYNEQFF.